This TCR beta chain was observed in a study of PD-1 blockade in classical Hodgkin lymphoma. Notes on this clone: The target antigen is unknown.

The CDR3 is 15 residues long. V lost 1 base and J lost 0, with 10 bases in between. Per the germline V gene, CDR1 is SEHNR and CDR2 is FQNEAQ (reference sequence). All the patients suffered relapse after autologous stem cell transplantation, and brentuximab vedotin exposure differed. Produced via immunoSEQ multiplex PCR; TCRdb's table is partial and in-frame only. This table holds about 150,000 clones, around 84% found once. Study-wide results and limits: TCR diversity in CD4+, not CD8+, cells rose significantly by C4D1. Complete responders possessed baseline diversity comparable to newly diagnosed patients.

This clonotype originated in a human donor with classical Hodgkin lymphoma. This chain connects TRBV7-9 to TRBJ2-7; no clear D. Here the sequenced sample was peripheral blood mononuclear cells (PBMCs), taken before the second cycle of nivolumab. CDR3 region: CASSLDPADSYEQYF. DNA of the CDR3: TGTGCCAGCAGCTTAGACCCGGCCGACTCCTACGAGCAGTACTTC.